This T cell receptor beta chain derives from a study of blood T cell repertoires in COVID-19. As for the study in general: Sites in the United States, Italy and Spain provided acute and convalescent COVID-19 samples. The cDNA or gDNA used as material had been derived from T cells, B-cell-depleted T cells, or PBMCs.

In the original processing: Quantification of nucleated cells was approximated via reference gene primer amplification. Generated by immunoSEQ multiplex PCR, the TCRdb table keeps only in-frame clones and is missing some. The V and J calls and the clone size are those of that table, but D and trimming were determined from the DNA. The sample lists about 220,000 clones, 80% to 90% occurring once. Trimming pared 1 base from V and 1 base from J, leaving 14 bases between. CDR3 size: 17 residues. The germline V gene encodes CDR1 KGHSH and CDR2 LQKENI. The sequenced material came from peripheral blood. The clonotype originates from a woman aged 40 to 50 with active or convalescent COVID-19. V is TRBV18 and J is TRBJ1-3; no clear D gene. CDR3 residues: CASSPRLPTRSGNTIYF. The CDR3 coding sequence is TGTGCCAGCTCACCACGTTTGCCGACACGATCTGGAAACACCATATATTTT. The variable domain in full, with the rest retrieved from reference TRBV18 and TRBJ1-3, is NAGVMQNPRHLVRRRGQEARLRCSPMKGHSHVYWYRQLPEEGLKFMVYLQKENIIDESGMPKERFSAEFPKEGPSILRIQQVVRGDSAAYFCASSPRLPTRSGNTIYFGEGSWLTVV.